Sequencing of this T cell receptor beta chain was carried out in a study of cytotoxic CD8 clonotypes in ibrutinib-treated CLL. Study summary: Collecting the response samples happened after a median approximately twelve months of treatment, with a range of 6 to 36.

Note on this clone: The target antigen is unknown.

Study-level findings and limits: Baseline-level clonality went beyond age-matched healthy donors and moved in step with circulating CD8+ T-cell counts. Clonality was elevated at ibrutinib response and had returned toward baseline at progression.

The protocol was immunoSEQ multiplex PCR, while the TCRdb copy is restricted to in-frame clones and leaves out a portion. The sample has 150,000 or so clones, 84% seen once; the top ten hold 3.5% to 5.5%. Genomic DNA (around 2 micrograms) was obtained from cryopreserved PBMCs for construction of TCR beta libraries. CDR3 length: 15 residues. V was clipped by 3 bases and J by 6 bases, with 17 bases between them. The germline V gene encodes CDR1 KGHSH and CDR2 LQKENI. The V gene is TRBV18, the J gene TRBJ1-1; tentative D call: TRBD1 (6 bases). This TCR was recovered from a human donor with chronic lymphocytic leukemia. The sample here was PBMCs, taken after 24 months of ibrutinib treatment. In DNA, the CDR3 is TGTGCCAGCTCACCTCGTAGGGGGGGCGATGCTGAAGCTTTCTTT. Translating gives CASSPRRGGDAEAFF.